This T cell receptor (beta chain) was recorded in a study of long-term antiretroviral therapy in people with HIV. As to this clone: Its antigen is unknown.

Study-level points and caveats: Against controls, HIV repertoires showed narrower ranges of CDR3 length. Collection of the blood, which took place between about 2003 and 2018, possibly occurred under older ART regimens.

This CDR3 is built from 15 residues. V lost 4 bases, J lost 2 bases, and 4 bases stayed unmatched. The germline V gene has CDR1 MNHNY and CDR2 SVGAGI (reference sequence). The assay used was immunoSEQ (version v3.0), run at survey level. Data came from immunoSEQ multiplex PCR; TCRdb stores just in-frame clones and leaves some out. The sample has nearly 25,000 clones; around 80% are singletons. This TCR was sampled from a woman aged 40-49 years with HIV. Sequencing was performed on unsorted PBMCs, taken 1.2 years after starting antiretroviral therapy. This rearrangement joins TRBV6-6 to TRBJ1-2; TRBD1 aligns across 10 bases. CDR3 in amino acids: CASSSPGQGNYGYTF. The CDR3 bases are TGTGCCAGCAGTTCACCGGGACAGGGGAACTATGGCTACACCTTC.